The 24 T cell receptor beta chains in this list originate from one sample, sequenced in a study of T cell responses to AZD1222 COVID-19 vaccine. Using immunoSEQ multiplex PCR, the repertoire was profiled, and TCRdb retains in-frame clones only, with some absent. The table lists 150,000 to 200,000 clones, about 90% of them singletons. The starting material was peripheral blood, obtained on day 0 of MenACWY control vaccination. These receptors all come from an adult in good health.

This sequence joins TRBV6-1 and TRBJ2-1; 12 bases map to TRBD2. Germline V gives CDR1 MNHNS, CDR2 SASEGT. The CDR3 covers 18 residues. After removal of 1 base from V and 4 bases from J, the junction contained 8 bases not matched to a gene. The CDR3 region is CASSEVGLAGRGYNEQFF. Here the CDR3 DNA reads TGTGCCAGCAGTGAAGTAGGACTAGCGGGGAGAGGTTACAATGAGCAGTTCTTC.

Only one count was recorded for this clone. The V gene is TRBV15, the J gene TRBJ2-2, with a possible D match to TRBD2 (6 bases). CDR3 size: 16 residues. The germline CDR1 and CDR2 sequences are LNHNV and YYDKDF (reference sequence). The germline V and J ends were trimmed by 4 bases and 0 bases, with 12 bases remaining between them. CDR3 DNA sequence: TGTGCCACCAGCAAAAGAGCGGGTGCGAACACCGGGGAGCTGTTTTTT. Protein sequence: CATSKRAGANTGELFF.

CDR3 bases: TGTGCCAGCACAAGCGGGATCAGCACAGATACGCAGTATTTT. Translated: CASTSGISTDTQYF. The chain carries TRBV7-3 and TRBJ2-3; 7 positions agree with TRBD2. Germline V lookup: CDR1 SGHTA, CDR2 FQGTGA. This CDR3 comprises 14 residues. V dropped 7 bases and J dropped 0; count of bases not matched to a gene: 4.

The rearrangement uses TRBV24-1 and TRBJ1-2; 8 bases fit TRBD1. V lost 11 bases, J lost 2 bases, and 6 bases stayed unmatched. The germline gives CDR1 KGHDR, CDR2 SFDVKD. CDR3 length: 13 amino acids. Here the CDR3 reads CAIRDRRNYGYTF. The CDR3 coding sequence is TGTGCCATCCGGGACAGGAGGAACTATGGCTACACCTTC.

V usage is TRBV30 and J usage is TRBJ1-5, with a possible D match to TRBD1 (6 bases). The V end was cut by 2 bases, the J end by 5 bases, with 13 bases between. The CDR3 runs 14 residues. From germline, CDR1 is GTSNPN and CDR2 SVGIG (reference sequence). CDR3 amino acids: CAWSSTGIDQPQHF. CDR3 sequence (DNA): TGTGCCTGGAGTTCAACAGGGATAGATCAGCCCCAGCATTTT.

This clone was detected a few times. CDR3 bases: TGTGCCAGCAGGTCCGGGACAGGGGGCACCGGGGAGCTGTTTTTT. It yields the protein CASRSGTGGTGELFF. The rearrangement joins TRBV11-3 to TRBJ2-2, with 11 bases matching TRBD1. Germline trimming cut 6 bases from V and 4 bases from J; bases unmatched to any gene: 4. The V gene's germline CDR1 is SGHNT and CDR2 YENEEA. CDR3 length equals 15 residues.

The V gene is TRBV11-3, the J gene TRBJ2-1; D unresolved. Trimming cost V 5 bases and J 0 bases, with 5 bases left between them. The CDR3 length is 13 residues. Germline V gene lookup returns CDR1 SGHNT and CDR2 YENEEA. The CDR3 sequence: CASSPVSYNEQFF. CDR3 bases: TGTGCCAGCAGCCCTGTCTCCTACAATGAGCAGTTCTTC. Together with reference TRBV11-3 and TRBJ2-1, the CDR3 gives the full variable domain: EAGVVQSPRYKIIEKKQPVAFWCNPISGHNTLYWYLQNLGQGPELLIRYENEEAVDDSQLPKDRFSAERLKGVDSTLKIQPAELGDSAVYLCASSPVSYNEQFFGPGTRLTVL.

This chain connects TRBV5-1 to TRBJ2-1, with 8 nucleotides matching TRBD2. The germline V gene encodes CDR1 SGHRS and CDR2 YFSETQ. V shed 4 bases and J 6 bases; nucleotides not matched to a gene: 12. The CDR3 runs 16 residues. CDR3 residues: CASSPVGTAGVNEQFF. The DNA of the CDR3 is TGCGCCAGCAGCCCGGTTGGTACAGCGGGAGTCAATGAGCAGTTCTTC.

V usage is TRBV3-1 (or the pseudogene TRBV3-2) and J usage is TRBJ2-1; D unresolved. From germline, CDR1 is LGHDT and CDR2 YNNKEL (reference sequence). Deletions cut 5 bases from V and 10 bases from J, with 18 bases between. This CDR3 has 14 residues. CDR3 residues: CASSFWTGIGEQFF. As DNA, the CDR3 is TGTGCCAGCAGCTTCTGGACGGGCATCGGGGAGCAGTTCTTC.

This clone has only one observation. The chain couples TRBV11-2 to TRBJ1-6, with D possibly TRBD1 on 5 matching bases. Germline CDR1 and CDR2: SGHAT and FQNNGV. The CDR3 has 14 amino acids. The V end was cut by 5 bases, the J end by 5 bases, with 10 bases between. CDR3 residues: CASSPGRHNSPLHF. The CDR3 DNA reads as TGTGCCAGCAGCCCGGGACGTCATAATTCACCCCTCCACTTT.

V and J are TRBV5-1 and TRBJ1-4; the D is unclear. The CDR3 spans 16 residues. The germline V gene encodes CDR1 SGHRS and CDR2 YFSETQ. The V end was cut by 0 bases, the J end by 8 bases, with 17 bases between. CDR3 region: CASSLALSEAGEKLFF. In DNA, the CDR3 is TGCGCCAGCAGCTTGGCCTTAAGTGAGGCGGGGGAAAAACTGTTTTTT.

The V gene is TRBV5-1, the J gene TRBJ1-2; 9 bases map to TRBD1. CDR1 and CDR2 from the germline V gene are SGHRS and YFSETQ. The length of the CDR3 is 14 residues. J lost 3 bases, V lost 4 bases, and 4 bases had no gene match. The CDR3 DNA reads as TGCGCCAGCAGCGCGGGGGACAGGGACTATGGCTACACCTTC. Translating it yields CASSAGDRDYGYTF. The complete variable domain, with remaining parts taken from reference TRBV5-1 and TRBJ1-2, reads KAGVTQTPRYLIKTRGQQVTLSCSPISGHRSVSWYQQTPGQGLQFLFEYFSETQRNKGNFPGRFSGRQFSNSRSEMNVSTLELGDSALYLCASSAGDRDYGYTFGSGTRLTVV.

The chain employs TRBV6-5 and TRBJ1-1; 9 positions agree with TRBD1. Germline assignment: CDR1 MNHEY and CDR2 SVGAGI. The V segment lost 2 bases and the J segment 10 bases; nucleotides outside the gene matches: 5. The CDR3 is made up of 13 amino acids. CDR3 coding DNA: TGTGCCAGCAGTTACACCCCGGACAGGGGAGCTTTCTTT. Protein: CASSYTPDRGAFF.

The rearrangement joins TRBV7-2 to TRBJ2-7; D is unclear. CDR1 and CDR2 from the germline V gene are SGHTA and FQGNSA. This CDR3 region has 12 residues. V lost 1 base and J 2 bases, leaving 3 bases between the germline ends. The CDR3 is CASSLVPYEQYF. In nucleotides, the CDR3 is TGTGCCAGCAGCTTAGTCCCCTACGAGCAGTACTTC.

The rearrangement uses TRBV2 and TRBJ2-5; D gene unclear. There are 13 residues in the CDR3. V was cut by 0 bases and J by 5 bases, with 7 bases left in between. Germline V gene data show CDR1 as SNHLY and CDR2 as FYNNEI. The CDR3 coding sequence is TGTGCCAGCAGTGAAGCGCTTCGGGAGACCCAGTACTTC. It specifies CASSEALRETQYF. The full variable domain, in which reference TRBV2 and TRBJ2-5 provide the parts outside the CDR3, is EPEVTQTPSHQVTQMGQEVILRCVPISNHLYFYWYRQILGQKVEFLVSFYNNEISEKSEIFDDQFSVERPDGSNFTLKIRSTKLEDSAMYFCASSEALRETQYFGPGTRLLVL.

J is TRBJ1-3 and V is TRBV19; D unclear. The germline V gene encodes CDR1 LNHDA and CDR2 SQIVND (reference sequence). V lost 2 bases, J lost 2 bases, and 4 bases lay in between. The CDR3 is made up of 13 amino acids. The CDR3 loop reads CASSITAGNTIYF. CDR3 in DNA: TGTGCCAGTAGTATAACAGCTGGAAACACCATATATTTT.

This clone was found once. The V call is TRBV18, the J call TRBJ1-2; 8 nucleotides align to TRBD1. J gave up 7 bases and V 3 bases, and 4 bases lay outside the gene matches. Germline CDR1 is KGHSH and CDR2 is LQKENI. This CDR3 has 13 amino acids. Here the CDR3 DNA reads TGTGCCAGCTCACCTCAGGGGGCGCTTGGCTACACCTTC. It translates to CASSPQGALGYTF. Supplemented by reference TRBV18 and TRBJ1-2, the full variable domain reads NAGVMQNPRHLVRRRGQEARLRCSPMKGHSHVYWYRQLPEEGLKFMVYLQKENIIDESGMPKERFSAEFPKEGPSILRIQQVVRGDSAAYFCASSPQGALGYTFGSGTRLTVV.

In DNA form, the CDR3 reads TGTGCCTGGAGTCGGGACAGGGGGCCCGGGTCCTACGAGCAGTACTTC. Translation gives CAWSRDRGPGSYEQYF. This chain links TRBV30 with TRBJ2-7; 12 nucleotides match TRBD1. The V gene end was trimmed by 2 bases and the J gene end by 1 base; junction bases not matched to a gene: 6. The CDR3 loop spans 16 amino acids. CDR1 and CDR2 (germline): GTSNPN, SVGIG (reference sequence).

The chain carries TRBV10-3 and TRBJ2-2; 8 bases map to TRBD2. The ends lost 2 bases at V and 4 bases at J; junction bases unmatched: 3. CDR3 length equals 15 residues. Germline CDR1 and CDR2: ENHRY and SYGVKD. CDR3 protein: CAISEGLAGTGELFF. The CDR3 DNA reads TGTGCCATCAGTGAGGGACTAGCAGGCACCGGGGAGCTGTTTTTT.

The rearrangement links TRBV5-6 to TRBJ2-3; possibly TRBD2 for D (5 bases). Trimming took off 4 bases at V and 6 bases at J, with 12 bases between the two ends. In germline, CDR1 is SGHDT, CDR2 YYEEEE. This CDR3 comprises 13 residues. Written as DNA, the CDR3 is TGTGCCAGCAGCACTACTAGTGCGGATACGCAGTATTTT. As protein: CASSTTSADTQYF.

The chain joins TRBV10-3 to TRBJ2-5; TRBD2 matches at 7 bases. V lost 8 bases to trimming and J lost 4 bases; unmatched junction nucleotides: 10. Germline CDR1 reads ENHRY; CDR2 reads SYGVKD. This CDR3 has 14 residues. The CDR3 bases are TGTGCCATCGGACTAGACGGGAGCACAGAGACCCAGTACTTC. This codes for CAIGLDGSTETQYF.

This chain joins TRBV11-3 and TRBJ2-3; the match to TRBD2 covers 9 bases. J was trimmed by 11 bases and V by 7 bases; bases with no gene match: 16. Germline CDR1 reads SGHNT; CDR2 reads YENEEA. CDR3 length: 15 amino acids. The DNA for the CDR3 is TGTGCCAGCATGAGCGGGGGGCTAACGGACGGGGAGCAGTATTTT. It encodes CASMSGGLTDGEQYF.

The gene calls are TRBV15 and TRBJ2-3; 7 bases line up with TRBD2. Germline trimming cut 2 bases from V and 6 bases from J; bases unmatched to any gene: 8. Germline assignment: CDR1 LNHNV and CDR2 YYDKDF (reference sequence). The CDR3 is 15 residues long. As DNA, the CDR3 is TGTGCCACCAGCAGAACACTGGGAGGGCCGGATACGCAGTATTTT. Amino acid sequence: CATSRTLGGPDTQYF.

The V call is TRBV27, the J call TRBJ1-5; D unclear. This CDR3 spans 11 amino acids. The V end lost 6 bases, the J end lost 15 bases, and 15 bases lay between the germline ends. Germline loops: CDR1 MNHEY, CDR2 SMNVEV (reference sequence). The CDR3 coding sequence is TGTGCCAGCAGGACCGAGTTCGGGTGGCATTTT. This encodes CASRTEFGWHF.